This record covers a single T cell receptor (beta chain). Its specificity is unknown. This entry comes from a study of T cells after yellow fever vaccination. Notes on the study in general: It was the secondary response that reached its peak faster, day 5 versus 15, but it was weaker. Abundant clonotypes from the bulk population could contaminate FACS-sorted repertoires.

UMIs and a universal primer site were added when TCR cDNA was made by 5'RACE template switching. A single record per CDR3 protein comes from TCRdb applying MiXCR to the 5' RACE reads. The data contain some 400,000 distinct CDR3 sequences, around 19% of them singletons. Between the trimmed V and J ends, which lost 3 bases and 10 bases, there was a span of 13 bases. The CDR3 consists of 13 residues. The germline V gene encodes CDR1 SGHTA and CDR2 FQGNSA. This material consisted of PBMCs, taken before the yellow fever booster vaccination. The source of this sequence is a man aged 18 to 30 who received the YFV17D yellow fever vaccine. The V and J genes are TRBV7-2 and TRBJ2-1; D unresolved. The CDR3 here is CASSFVPLEEQFF. CDR3 in DNA: TGTGCCAGCAGCTTTGTCCCTCTGGAGGAGCAGTTCTTC.